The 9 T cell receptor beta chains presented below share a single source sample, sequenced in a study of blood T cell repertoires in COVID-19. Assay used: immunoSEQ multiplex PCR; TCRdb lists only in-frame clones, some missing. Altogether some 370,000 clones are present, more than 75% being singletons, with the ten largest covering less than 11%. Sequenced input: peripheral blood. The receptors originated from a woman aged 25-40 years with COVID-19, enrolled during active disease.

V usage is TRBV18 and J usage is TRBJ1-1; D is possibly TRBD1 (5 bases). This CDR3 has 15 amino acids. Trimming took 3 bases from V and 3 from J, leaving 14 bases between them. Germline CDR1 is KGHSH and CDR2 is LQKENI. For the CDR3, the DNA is TGTGCCAGCTCACCGCCCGTCGGGGGGGACACTGAAGCTTTCTTT. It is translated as CASSPPVGGDTEAFF.

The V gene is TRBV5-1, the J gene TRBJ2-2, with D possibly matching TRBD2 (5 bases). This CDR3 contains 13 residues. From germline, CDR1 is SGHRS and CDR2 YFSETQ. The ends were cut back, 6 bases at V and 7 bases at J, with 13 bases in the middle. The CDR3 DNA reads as TGCGCCAGCACGCCCCGGAGCGGCGGGGAGCTGTTTTTT. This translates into CASTPRSGGELFF.

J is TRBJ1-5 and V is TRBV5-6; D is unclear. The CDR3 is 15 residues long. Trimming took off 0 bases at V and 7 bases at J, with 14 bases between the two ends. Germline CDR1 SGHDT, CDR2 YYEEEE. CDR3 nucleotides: TGTGCCAGCAGCTTGGGGGCAGGAGGGTACCAGCCCCAGCATTTT. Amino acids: CASSLGAGGYQPQHF.

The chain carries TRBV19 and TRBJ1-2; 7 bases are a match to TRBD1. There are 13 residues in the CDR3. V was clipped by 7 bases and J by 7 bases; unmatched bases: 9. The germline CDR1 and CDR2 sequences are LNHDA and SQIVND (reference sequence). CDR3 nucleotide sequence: TGTGCCAGTACCGAAGGACAGGCGGTTGGCTACACCTTC. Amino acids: CASTEGQAVGYTF. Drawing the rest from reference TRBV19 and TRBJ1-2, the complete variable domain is DGGITQSPKYLFRKEGQNVTLSCEQNLNHDAMYWYRQDPGQGLRLIYYSQIVNDFQKGDIAEGYSVSREKKESFPLTVTSAQKNPTAFYLCASTEGQAVGYTFGSGTRLTVV.

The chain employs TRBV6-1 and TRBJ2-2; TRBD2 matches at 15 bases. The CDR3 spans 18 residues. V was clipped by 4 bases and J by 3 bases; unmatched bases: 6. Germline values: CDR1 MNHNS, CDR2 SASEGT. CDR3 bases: TGTGCCAGCAGTGGCCTGGGACTAGCGGGAGGAGACACCGGGGAGCTGTTTTTT. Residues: CASSGLGLAGGDTGELFF.

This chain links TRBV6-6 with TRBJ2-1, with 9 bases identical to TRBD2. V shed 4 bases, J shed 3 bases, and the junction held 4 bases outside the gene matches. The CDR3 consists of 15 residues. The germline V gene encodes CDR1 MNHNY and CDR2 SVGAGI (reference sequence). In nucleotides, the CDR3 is TGTGCCAGCAGTTCGACTAGCGGTTACTACAATGAGCAGTTCTTC. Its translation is CASSSTSGYYNEQFF.

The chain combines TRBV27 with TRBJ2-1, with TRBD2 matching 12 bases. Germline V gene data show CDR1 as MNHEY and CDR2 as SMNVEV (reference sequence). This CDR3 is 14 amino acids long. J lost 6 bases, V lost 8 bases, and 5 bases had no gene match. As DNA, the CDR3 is TGTGCCAGCTGCCAGACTAGCGGGAGCAATGAGCAGTTCTTC. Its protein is CASCQTSGSNEQFF.

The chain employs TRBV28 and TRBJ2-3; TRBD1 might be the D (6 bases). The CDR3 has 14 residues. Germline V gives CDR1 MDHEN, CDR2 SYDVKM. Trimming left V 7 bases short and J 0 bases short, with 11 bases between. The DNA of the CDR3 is TGTGCCAGCAAATGGGACACCAGCACAGATACGCAGTATTTT. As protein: CASKWDTSTDTQYF. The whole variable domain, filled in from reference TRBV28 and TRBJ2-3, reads DVKVTQSSRYLVKRTGEKVFLECVQDMDHENMFWYRQDPGLGLRLIYFSYDVKMKEKGDIPEGYSVSREKKERFSLILESASTNQTSMYLCASKWDTSTDTQYFGPGTRLTVL.

Here the CDR3 reads CASSPRGSGRTDTQYF. In DNA form, the CDR3 reads TGTGCCAGCAGCCCCCGGGGTAGCGGGAGAACAGATACGCAGTATTTT. V and J are TRBV9 and TRBJ2-3; 9 positions agree with TRBD2. Trimming cost V 4 bases and J 3 bases; bases outside gene matches: 9. Germline lookup yields CDR1 SGDLS and CDR2 YYNGEE. The CDR3 contains 16 residues.